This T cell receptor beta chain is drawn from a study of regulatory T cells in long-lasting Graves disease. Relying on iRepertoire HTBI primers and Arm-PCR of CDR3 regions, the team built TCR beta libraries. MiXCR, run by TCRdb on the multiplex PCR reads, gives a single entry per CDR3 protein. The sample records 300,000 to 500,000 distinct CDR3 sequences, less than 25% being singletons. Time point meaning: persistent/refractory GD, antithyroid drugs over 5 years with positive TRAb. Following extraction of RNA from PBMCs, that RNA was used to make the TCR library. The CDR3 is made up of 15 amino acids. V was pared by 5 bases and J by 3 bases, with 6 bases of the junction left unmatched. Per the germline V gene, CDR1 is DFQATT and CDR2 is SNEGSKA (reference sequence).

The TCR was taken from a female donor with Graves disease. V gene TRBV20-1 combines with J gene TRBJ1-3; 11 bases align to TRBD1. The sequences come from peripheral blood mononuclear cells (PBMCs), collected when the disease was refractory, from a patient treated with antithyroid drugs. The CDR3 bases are TGCAGTGCTGAGCCCGGGACAGGGGGTGGAAACACCATATATTTT. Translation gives CSAEPGTGGGNTIYF.